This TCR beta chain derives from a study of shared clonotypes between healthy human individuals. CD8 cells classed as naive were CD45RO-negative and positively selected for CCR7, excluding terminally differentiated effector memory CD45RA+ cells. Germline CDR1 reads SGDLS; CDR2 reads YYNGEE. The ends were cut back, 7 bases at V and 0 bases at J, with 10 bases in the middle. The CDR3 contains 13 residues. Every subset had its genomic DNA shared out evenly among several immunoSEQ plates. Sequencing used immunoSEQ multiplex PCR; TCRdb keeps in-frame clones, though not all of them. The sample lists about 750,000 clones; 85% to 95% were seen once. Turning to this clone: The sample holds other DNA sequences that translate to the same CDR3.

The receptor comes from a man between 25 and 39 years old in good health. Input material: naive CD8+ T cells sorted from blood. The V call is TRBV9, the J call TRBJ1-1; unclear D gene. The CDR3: CASSESVNTEAFF. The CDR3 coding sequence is TGTGCCAGCTCGGAGTCCGTGAACACTGAAGCTTTCTTT.